This TCR beta chain is from a study of cytomegalovirus exposure and HLA in healthy donors. Findings of the study overall: A later analysis, which compared TCR beta chains of equal frequency, found the HLA-associated ones more clonally expanded. Presence/absence analyses assumed roughly uniform sequencing depth across donors, which may not hold. Most TCR sequences were uncommon, yet certain public TCRs appeared in many donors.

For this clone: What it binds is unknown.

Germline V gene data show CDR1 as KGHSH and CDR2 as LQKENI. V dropped 5 bases and J dropped 5 bases, with 16 bases sitting between them. There are 14 residues in the CDR3. Use of 60 Vbeta and 13 Jbeta primers characterized the PCR. The protocol was immunoSEQ multiplex PCR, while the TCRdb copy is restricted to in-frame clones and leaves out a portion. The sample has under 200,000 clones; 75% are singletons. This receptor was taken from a woman aged 45-60 years in good health and CMV-seropositive. The specimen was PBMCs. The chain is built from TRBV18 and TRBJ2-7, with D possibly being TRBD1 (5 bases). DNA of the CDR3: TGTGCCAGCTCAGCCCAGGGTTTGGTGGACGAGCAGTACTTC. It translates to CASSAQGLVDEQYF.